This entry concerns a single T cell receptor (beta chain). What this receptor recognizes is not known. Base qualities are not provided; no much larger clone lies one nucleotide away. Whole blood was collected in K2EDTA tubes by collaborating institutions according to the institutions' own protocols. For TCRbeta analysis, collaborators shipped samples in one of three forms: frozen whole blood, isolated PBMCs, or DNA extracted from either of those sample types. The sample originates from a study of blood T cell repertoires in COVID-19 (dated by TCRdb to the early 2020s). General notes on the study: Samples from collaborators originated in the United States, Italy and Spain and spanned both the acute and convalescent phases of COVID-19. The material from the prospective study consisted of cDNA or gDNA derived from T cells, B-cell-depleted T cells, or PBMCs. Deeply sampled blood TCRbeta repertoires from subjects exposed to, actively infected with, or recovered from COVID-19 were included in the dataset. The repertoires were released in a freely available public database intended as a resource for research on the immune response to SARS-CoV-2. The samples were drawn from two sources: the first 160 participants of the ongoing ImmuneRACE study, and over 950 subjects contributed by 6 global collaborators. A de-identified subject ID, COVID-19 status, age in years and sex were almost always included in the sample metadata. Where available, HLA class I and class II types were taken from metadata supplied by the sample provider and were not determined by assay-based typing.

The paper as a whole reports these results and caveats: The amount of clinical and demographic metadata varied by source and participant and was provided uncurated.

TCRbeta CDR3 regions were amplified from genomic DNA by means of the immunoSEQ Assay, a bias-controlled multiplex PCR. The study's processing was this. The number of nucleated cells in each sample was estimated from the amplification of reference gene primers within the assay. To quantify the absolute abundance of each unique TCRbeta CDR3 rearrangement, sequence reads were collapsed and filtered. Productive Simpson clonality was computed per sample as the square root of Simpson's diversity index over productive rearrangements. Here the immuneACCESS table is served through TCRdb, limited to in-frame sequences with V and J called. Missing clones are a known gap in these copies; in checked studies unresolved V genes cover under half, and the rest lacks a known reason. For V, J and clone size, that table is used; D and trimming come from the DNA. A total of about 130,000 clones appear in this sample, over 70% of them only once. The top ten hold 3.8% of the sample.

The cysteine opens and the phenylalanine closes a CDR3 of 13 amino acids. CDR3 DNA only is kept here, 39 bases in frame from base 1. The germline ends are 12 bases apart after V is trimmed by 5 bases and J by 8 bases. In the germline V gene, CDR1 corresponds to SGHVS and CDR2 to FQNEAQ. The chain employs TRBV7-8 and TRBJ1-4, with the D gene uncertain. The sequenced sample was peripheral blood. This TCR came from a woman aged 45-65 years with acute or convalescent COVID-19. The CDR3 sequence is CASSLNTGEKLFF. The nucleotides read TGTGCCAGCAGCCTTAACACCGGGGAAAAACTGTTTTTT. The full variable domain, completed from the reference TRBV7-8 and TRBJ1-4 proteins outside the CDR3, reads GAGVSQSPRYKVAKRGQDVALRCDPISGHVSLFWYQQALGQGPEFLTYFQNEAQLDKSGLPSDRFFAERPEGSVSTLKIQRTQQEDSAVYLCASSLNTGEKLFFGSGTQLSVL.